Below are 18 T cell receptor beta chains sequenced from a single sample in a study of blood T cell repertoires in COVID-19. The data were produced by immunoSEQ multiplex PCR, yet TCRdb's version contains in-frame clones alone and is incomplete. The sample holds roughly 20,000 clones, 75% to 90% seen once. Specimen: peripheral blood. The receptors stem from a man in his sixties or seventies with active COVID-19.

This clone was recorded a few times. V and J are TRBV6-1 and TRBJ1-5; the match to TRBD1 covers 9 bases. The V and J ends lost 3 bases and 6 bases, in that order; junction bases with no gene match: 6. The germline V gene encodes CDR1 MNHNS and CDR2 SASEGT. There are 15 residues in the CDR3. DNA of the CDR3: TGTGCCAGCAGTGAGACCGGGACAGGGATTCAGCCCCAGCATTTT. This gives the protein CASSETGTGIQPQHF.

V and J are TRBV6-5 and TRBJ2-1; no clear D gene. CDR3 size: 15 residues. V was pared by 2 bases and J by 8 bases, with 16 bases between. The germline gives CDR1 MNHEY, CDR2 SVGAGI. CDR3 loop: CASSYPAGGADEQFF. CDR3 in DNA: TGTGCCAGCAGTTACCCCGCCGGCGGCGCCGATGAGCAGTTCTTC.

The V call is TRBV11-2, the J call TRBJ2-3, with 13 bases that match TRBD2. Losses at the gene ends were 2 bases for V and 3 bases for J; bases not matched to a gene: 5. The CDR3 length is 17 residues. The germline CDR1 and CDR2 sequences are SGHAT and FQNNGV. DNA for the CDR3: TGTGCCAGCAGCTTACATGGACTAGCGGGAGTGACAGATACGCAGTATTTT. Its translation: CASSLHGLAGVTDTQYF.

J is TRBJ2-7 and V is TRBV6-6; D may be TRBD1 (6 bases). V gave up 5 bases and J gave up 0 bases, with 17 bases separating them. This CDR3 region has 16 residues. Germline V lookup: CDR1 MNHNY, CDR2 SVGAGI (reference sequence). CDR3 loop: CASSPPGQRTSYEQYF. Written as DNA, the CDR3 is TGTGCCAGCAGTCCCCCGGGACAACGAACCTCCTACGAGCAGTACTTC.

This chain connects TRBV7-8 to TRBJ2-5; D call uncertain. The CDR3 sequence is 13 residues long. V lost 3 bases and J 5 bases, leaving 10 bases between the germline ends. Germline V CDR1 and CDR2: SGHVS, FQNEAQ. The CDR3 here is CASSFGRRETQYF. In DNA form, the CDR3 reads TGTGCCAGCAGCTTTGGGCGCCGGGAGACCCAGTACTTC.

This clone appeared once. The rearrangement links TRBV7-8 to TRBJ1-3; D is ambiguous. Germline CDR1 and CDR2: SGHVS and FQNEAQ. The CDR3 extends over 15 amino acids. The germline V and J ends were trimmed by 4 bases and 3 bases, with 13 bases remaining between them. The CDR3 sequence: CASSSEGTVGNTIYF. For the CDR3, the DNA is TGTGCCAGCAGCTCCGAAGGAACAGTTGGAAACACCATATATTTT.

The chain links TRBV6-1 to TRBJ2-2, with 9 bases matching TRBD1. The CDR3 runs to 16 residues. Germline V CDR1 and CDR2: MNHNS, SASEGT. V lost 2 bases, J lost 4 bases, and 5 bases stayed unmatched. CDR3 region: CASSETGQGGTGELFF. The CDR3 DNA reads TGTGCCAGCAGTGAAACGGGACAGGGAGGCACCGGGGAGCTGTTTTTT.

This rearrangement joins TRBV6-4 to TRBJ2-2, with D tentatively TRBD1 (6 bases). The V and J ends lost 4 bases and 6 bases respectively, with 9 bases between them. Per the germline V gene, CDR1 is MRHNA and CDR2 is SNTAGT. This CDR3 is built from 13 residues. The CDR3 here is CASSVRTAGELFF. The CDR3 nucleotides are TGTGCCAGCAGTGTTCGGACAGCCGGGGAGCTGTTTTTT.

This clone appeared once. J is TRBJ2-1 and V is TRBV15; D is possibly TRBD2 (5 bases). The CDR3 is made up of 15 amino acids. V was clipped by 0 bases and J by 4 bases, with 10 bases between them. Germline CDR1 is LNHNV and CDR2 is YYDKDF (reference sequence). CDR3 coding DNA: TGTGCCACCAGCAGAGAGTCTAGCTCGTACAATGAGCAGTTCTTC. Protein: CATSRESSSYNEQFF.

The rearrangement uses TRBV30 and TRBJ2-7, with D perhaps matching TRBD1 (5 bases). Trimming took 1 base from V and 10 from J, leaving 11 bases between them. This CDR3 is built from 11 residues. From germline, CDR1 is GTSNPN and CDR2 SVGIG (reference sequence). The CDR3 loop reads CAWSGRVGQYF. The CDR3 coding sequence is TGTGCCTGGAGTGGCAGGGTCGGACAGTACTTC.

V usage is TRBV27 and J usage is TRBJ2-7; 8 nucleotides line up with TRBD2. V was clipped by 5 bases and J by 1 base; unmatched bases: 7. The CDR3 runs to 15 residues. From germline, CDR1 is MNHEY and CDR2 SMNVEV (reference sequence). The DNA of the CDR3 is TGTGCCAGCAGTCCGATGGCGGGAGGTTCCTACGAGCAGTACTTC. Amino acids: CASSPMAGGSYEQYF.

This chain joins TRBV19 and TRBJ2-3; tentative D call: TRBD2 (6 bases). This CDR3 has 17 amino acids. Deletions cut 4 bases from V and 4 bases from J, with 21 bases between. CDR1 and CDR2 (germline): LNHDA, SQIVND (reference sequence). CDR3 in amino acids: CASSTQIQGLGADTQYF. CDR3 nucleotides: TGTGCCAGTAGTACCCAAATCCAGGGACTGGGCGCAGATACGCAGTATTTT.

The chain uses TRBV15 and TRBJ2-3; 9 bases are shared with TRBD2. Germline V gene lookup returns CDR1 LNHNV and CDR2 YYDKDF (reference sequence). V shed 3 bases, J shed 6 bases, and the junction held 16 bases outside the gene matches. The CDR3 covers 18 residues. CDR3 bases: TGTGCCACCAGCAGTGAACTCCAGCGGGGGGTTCAAAAGGATACGCAGTATTTT. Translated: CATSSELQRGVQKDTQYF.

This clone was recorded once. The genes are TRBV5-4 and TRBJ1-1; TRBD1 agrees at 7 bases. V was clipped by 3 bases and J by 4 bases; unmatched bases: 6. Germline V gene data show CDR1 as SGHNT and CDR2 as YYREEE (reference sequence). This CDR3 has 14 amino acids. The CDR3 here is CASSWDRMFTEAFF. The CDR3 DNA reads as TGTGCCAGCAGCTGGGACAGAATGTTCACTGAAGCTTTCTTT.

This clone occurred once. The CDR3 here is CASSLTESYGYTF. CDR3 sequence (DNA): TGTGCCAGTAGCCTAACTGAGAGCTATGGCTACACCTTC. The chain joins TRBV19 to TRBJ1-2; D is undetermined. Trimming removed 6 bases from V and 4 bases from J, with 12 bases in between. The germline V gene encodes CDR1 LNHDA and CDR2 SQIVND (reference sequence). The CDR3 extends over 13 amino acids.

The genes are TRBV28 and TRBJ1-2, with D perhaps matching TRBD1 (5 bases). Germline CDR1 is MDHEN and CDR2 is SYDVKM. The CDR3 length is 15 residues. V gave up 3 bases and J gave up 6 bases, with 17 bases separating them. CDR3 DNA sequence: TGTGCCAGCAGTTTTATTGAGGCAGGGAGGAATGGCTACACCTTC. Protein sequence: CASSFIEAGRNGYTF.

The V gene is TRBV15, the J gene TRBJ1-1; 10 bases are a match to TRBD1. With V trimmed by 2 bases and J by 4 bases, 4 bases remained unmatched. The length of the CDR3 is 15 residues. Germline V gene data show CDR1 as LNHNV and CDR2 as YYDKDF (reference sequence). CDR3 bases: TGTGCCACCAGCAGACCGGGACAGGGGATCACTGAAGCTTTCTTT. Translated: CATSRPGQGITEAFF. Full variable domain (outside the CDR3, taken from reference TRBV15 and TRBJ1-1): DAMVIQNPRYQVTQFGKPVTLSCSQTLNHNVMYWYQQKSSQAPKLLFHYYDKDFNNEADTPDNFQSRRPNTSFCFLDIRSPGLGDTAMYLCATSRPGQGITEAFFGQGTRLTVV.

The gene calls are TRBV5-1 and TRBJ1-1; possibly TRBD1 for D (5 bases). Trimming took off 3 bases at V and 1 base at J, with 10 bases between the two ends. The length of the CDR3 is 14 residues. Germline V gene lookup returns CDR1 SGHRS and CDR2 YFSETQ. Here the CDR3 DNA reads TGCGCCAGCAGCTACACTACAGGGAACACTGAAGCTTTCTTT. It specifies CASSYTTGNTEAFF.